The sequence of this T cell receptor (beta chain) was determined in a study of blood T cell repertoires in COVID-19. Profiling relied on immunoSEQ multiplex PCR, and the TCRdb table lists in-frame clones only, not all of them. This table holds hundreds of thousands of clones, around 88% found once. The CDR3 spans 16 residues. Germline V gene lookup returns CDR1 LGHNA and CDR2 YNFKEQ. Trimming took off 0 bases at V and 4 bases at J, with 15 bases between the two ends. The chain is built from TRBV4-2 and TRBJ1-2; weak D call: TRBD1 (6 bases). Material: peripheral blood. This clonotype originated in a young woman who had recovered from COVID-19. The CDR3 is CASSQDLGQTFYGYTF. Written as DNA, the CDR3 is TGTGCCAGCAGCCAAGATCTTGGACAGACCTTCTATGGCTACACCTTC.